Given below is one T cell receptor (beta chain) in context. The antigen is unknown. The sample is drawn from a study of cytomegalovirus exposure and HLA in healthy donors. Study summary: Out of approximately 170 million T cells, an earlier analysis found some 120 million unique TCR beta sequences in total. Study outcomes and limitations: Available immune exposure information was restricted to CMV serostatus only. Looking again later, the authors saw that most CMV-associated TCR beta chains seemed HLA-restricted.

The CDR3 has 15 amino acids. Germline-derived CDR1 and CDR2 are KGHSH and LQKENI. Between the trimmed V and J ends, which lost 3 bases and 12 bases, there was a span of 21 bases. The study ran its PCR with 60 Vbeta and 13 Jbeta primers. The method was immunoSEQ multiplex PCR; TCRdb's version includes in-frame clones alone and lacks a portion of them. The repertoire holds around 130,000 clones, with approximately 65% as singletons. The genes are TRBV18 and TRBJ2-1; D may be TRBD2 (7 bases). Sequenced sample: PBMCs. This sequence was found in a woman in her sixties or seventies in good health and CMV-seronegative. In DNA, the CDR3 is TGTGCCAGCTCACCGGAACGGGGGGCGACCCGAGGGCAGTTCTTC. Its protein product is CASSPERGATRGQFF. The full variable domain, with the rest looked up from reference TRBV18 and TRBJ2-1, is NAGVMQNPRHLVRRRGQEARLRCSPMKGHSHVYWYRQLPEEGLKFMVYLQKENIIDESGMPKERFSAEFPKEGPSILRIQQVVRGDSAAYFCASSPERGATRGQFFGPGTRLTVL.